The TCR beta chain under discussion was sequenced for a study of cytomegalovirus exposure and HLA in healthy donors. Points from the study as a whole: Published work reported that the classifier diagnosed cytomegalovirus status with high specificity and sensitivity. Analyses of presence/absence relied on an assumption of roughly uniform sequencing depth across donors.

Use of 60 Vbeta and 13 Jbeta primers characterized the PCR. Using immunoSEQ multiplex PCR, the repertoire was profiled, and TCRdb retains in-frame clones only, with some absent. This sample yields approximately 150,000 clones, of which roughly 70% are seen a single time; over 2.5% belongs to the top ten. With regard to this clone: Its target is unknown.

V shed 5 bases and J shed 3 bases, with 14 bases lying between them. This CDR3 is built from 14 residues. Germline V gives CDR1 MNHEY, CDR2 SVGAGI. The source is a woman aged 25 to 39 in good health and CMV-seronegative. Sequences were obtained from PBMCs. The chain carries TRBV6-5 and TRBJ2-7; D gene ambiguous. CDR3 nucleotide sequence: TGTGCCAGCAGTGCGGATAACCTGTTCTACGAGCAGTACTTC. This translates into CASSADNLFYEQYF.